Shown below are 24 T cell receptor beta chains from a single sample sequenced in a study of T cells in Graves' hyperthyroidism and ophthalmopathy. RNA transcripts gave rise to amplified TCR beta CDR3 regions. Using the HTBI primer set, a first-round RT-PCR was run on the TCR CDR3. TCRdb called the multiplex PCR reads again in MiXCR, with one record for every CDR3 protein. There are 500,000 to 750,000 distinct CDR3 sequences in the sample; 15% to 18% occur only once, and roughly 6.6% lies in the top ten. Sample: blood. Every receptor here comes from a woman aged 30 to 39 with Graves' hyperthyroidism.

This chain connects TRBV6-1 to TRBJ1-2; 8 bases map to TRBD1. There are 13 residues in the CDR3. Germline V CDR1 and CDR2: MNHNS, SASEGT. Losses at the gene ends were 5 bases for V and 8 bases for J; bases not matched to a gene: 7. The CDR3 sequence: CASSRGTGEGYTF. CDR3 bases: TGTGCCAGCAGTCGTGGGACAGGAGAAGGCTACACCTTC.

This clonotype has a count of ten or more. The chain has TRBV6-2 or TRBV6-3 and TRBJ1-2, with D maybe TRBD1 (6 bases). There are 14 residues in the CDR3. CDR1 is MNHEY and CDR2 is SVGEGT in the germline V gene. The V and J ends lost 2 bases and 3 bases respectively, with 10 bases between them. DNA for the CDR3: TGTGCCAGCAGTTACCGGGACACCTACTATGGCTACACCTTC. It specifies CASSYRDTYYGYTF.

V and J are TRBV29-1 and TRBJ2-3, with 9 bases aligning to TRBD2. The trim removed 6 bases at V and 4 bases at J, leaving 8 bases unmatched. Per the germline V gene, CDR1 is SQVTM and CDR2 is ANQGSEA. The CDR3 totals 14 residues. The CDR3 bases are TGCAGCGTGGGTCTGGGCGGGAGGGCAGATACGCAGTATTTT. Encoded protein: CSVGLGGRADTQYF.

The gene calls are TRBV19 and TRBJ1-5, with D possibly matching TRBD1 (6 bases). The germline V gene has CDR1 LNHDA and CDR2 SQIVND (reference sequence). The CDR3 runs to 16 residues. The V end lost 0 bases, the J end lost 10 bases, and 19 bases lay between the germline ends. The CDR3 here is CASSIDRYREEEPQHF. The CDR3 region has the DNA TGTGCCAGTAGTATAGATCGGTACAGGGAGGAGGAACCCCAGCATTTT.

This clonotype came up many times. The genes are TRBV20-1 and TRBJ2-2; either TRBD1 or TRBD2 may fit D (5 bases each). The CDR3 consists of 15 residues. Trimming shortened V by 4 bases and J by 4 bases, and 16 bases separated the two germline ends. Germline V gives CDR1 DFQATT, CDR2 SNEGSKA (reference sequence). CDR3 sequence (DNA): TGCAGTGCTATCCACCGGGACCAGGCCACCGGGGAGCTGTTTTTT. It encodes CSAIHRDQATGELFF.

The genes are TRBV6-1 and TRBJ2-1; 10 bases are a match to TRBD2. Trimming at V came to 3 bases and at J to 8 bases, leaving 19 bases not matched to a gene. The CDR3 consists of 19 residues. Germline lookup yields CDR1 MNHNS and CDR2 SASEGT. The CDR3 bases are TGTGCCAGCAGTGATGGGGAACAGGGCGCTAGCGGGAGAGAGGATGAGCAGTTCTTC. Encoded protein: CASSDGEQGASGREDEQFF.

This clonotype came up many times. The chain carries TRBV28 and TRBJ2-1; 7 positions agree with TRBD2. The CDR3 is 14 residues long. The junction had 5 bases not matched to a gene; V was cut back by 6 bases and J by 3 bases. Looked up from germline, CDR1 is MDHEN and CDR2 is SYDVKM. The CDR3 here is CASSSPGGYNEQFF. The CDR3, as DNA: TGTGCCAGCAGCTCCCCGGGGGGCTACAATGAGCAGTTCTTC.

This clonotype was seen a few times. The rearrangement links TRBV29-1 to TRBJ1-1, with 8 nucleotides matching TRBD1. Trimming removed 6 bases from V and 5 bases from J; junction bases left unmatched: 8. The CDR3 has 13 amino acids. Germline values: CDR1 SQVTM, CDR2 ANQGSEA. This CDR3 is CSVETGVVTEAFF. The DNA of the CDR3 is TGCAGCGTGGAGACAGGGGTGGTAACTGAAGCTTTCTTT. Combining the CDR3 with reference TRBV29-1 and TRBJ1-1 gives the whole variable domain SAVISQKPSRDICQRGTSLTIQCQVDSQVTMMFWYRQQPGQSLTLIATANQGSEATYESGFVIDKFPISRPNLTFSTLTVSNMSPEDSSIYLCSVETGVVTEAFFGQGTRLTVV.

The chain recombines TRBV6-1 with TRBJ2-1, with 7 nucleotides matching TRBD2. The CDR3 runs 13 residues. Germline CDR1 MNHNS, CDR2 SASEGT. V lost 6 bases and J lost 7; bases outside the gene matches: 6. Here the CDR3 DNA reads TGTGCCAGCAGGGGGGGGTCGTTAAATGAGCAGTTCTTC. It specifies CASRGGSLNEQFF.

This clonotype was picked up many times. The J gene is TRBJ2-7, the V gene TRBV7-9; 9 bases agree with TRBD1. J was trimmed by 3 bases and V by 2 bases; bases with no gene match: 5. The germline CDR1 and CDR2 sequences are SEHNR and FQNEAQ (reference sequence). The CDR3 extends over 15 amino acids. The CDR3 loop reads CASSLPGQGIYEQYF. CDR3 in DNA: TGTGCCAGCAGCTTACCGGGACAGGGAATCTACGAGCAGTACTTC. The full variable domain, completed using reference TRBV7-9 and TRBJ2-7, is DTGVSQNPRHKITKRGQNVTFRCDPISEHNRLYWYRQTLGQGPEFLTYFQNEAQLEKSRLLSDRFSAERPKGSFSTLEIQRTEQGDSAMYLCASSLPGQGIYEQYFGPGTRLTVT.

This clonotype came up many times. The J gene is TRBJ2-7, the V gene TRBV12-3 or TRBV12-4; possibly TRBD2 for D (5 bases). Trimming left V 7 bases short and J 3 bases short, with 19 bases between. The CDR3 sequence is 15 residues long. Here the CDR3 reads CASTPGGRRYYEQYF. The CDR3 DNA is TGTGCCAGCACTCCGGGTGGGAGACGTTACTACGAGCAGTACTTC.

This clonotype was detected many times. The chain carries TRBV29-1 and TRBJ1-1, with TRBD1 matching 7 bases. The germline V gene encodes CDR1 SQVTM and CDR2 ANQGSEA. V shed 1 base and J 1 base; nucleotides not matched to a gene: 3. The CDR3 totals 14 residues. The CDR3 sequence: CSVEGRTGNTEAFF. The CDR3 DNA reads as TGCAGCGTTGAAGGTCGGACAGGGAACACTGAAGCTTTCTTT.

The chain uses TRBV20-1 and TRBJ2-2; a weak D match, TRBD2 (6 bases). The CDR3 contains 15 residues. CDR1 and CDR2 (germline): DFQATT, SNEGSKA (reference sequence). Deletions cut 6 bases from V and 3 bases from J, with 17 bases between. The CDR3 loop is CSASSGDRYTGELFF. The CDR3 nucleotides are TGCAGTGCGAGCTCGGGAGATAGGTACACCGGGGAGCTGTTTTTT.

This clonotype was picked up many times. This sequence joins TRBV7-6 and TRBJ2-5; 8 positions agree with TRBD2. This CDR3 contains 13 residues. Germline V CDR1 and CDR2: SGHVS, FNYEAQ. V shed 5 bases, J shed 6 bases, and the junction held 5 bases outside the gene matches. The DNA of the CDR3 is TGTGCCAGCAGCACTAGCGGTGGGAAGACCCAGTACTTC. Amino acid sequence: CASSTSGGKTQYF.

This clonotype was recorded at least ten times. The chain joins TRBV2 to TRBJ2-7; D is tentatively TRBD1 or TRBD2 (5 bases each). V shed 7 bases and J shed 6 bases, with 19 bases lying between them. Germline loops: CDR1 SNHLY, CDR2 FYNNEI. The CDR3 has 14 residues. The CDR3 loop reads CASMGTAIWGEQYF. CDR3 nucleotides: TGTGCCAGCATGGGGACCGCCATCTGGGGCGAGCAGTACTTC.

This clonotype was counted ten times or more. The V and J genes are TRBV12-5 and TRBJ1-1; 9 bases map to TRBD1. V lost 4 bases, J lost 6 bases, and 6 bases stayed unmatched. CDR1 and CDR2 from the germline V gene are LGHNT and FRNRAP. This CDR3 spans 14 amino acids. The CDR3 coding sequence is TGTGCTAGTGGTTGGGGGACAGGGAGGTCTGAAGCTTTCTTT. It translates to CASGWGTGRSEAFF.

The sample holds many counts of this clonotype. The chain recombines TRBV6-1 with TRBJ1-4; D is perhaps TRBD1 (6 bases). From germline, CDR1 is MNHNS and CDR2 SASEGT. V lost 5 bases to trimming and J lost 4 bases, with 11 bases between them. CDR3 length: 14 residues. The CDR3, as DNA: TGTGCCAGCAGTCTGGACAGTAGTAATGAAAAACTGTTTTTT. Its translation is CASSLDSSNEKLFF.

On this clonotype itself: A single base separates this from a much larger clone, so it may be a read error. This chain links TRBV12-3 or TRBV12-4 with TRBJ2-1; 8 bases are shared with TRBD1. This CDR3 is built from 17 residues. CDR3 DNA: TGTGCCAGCAGTTCCGGGGAGTGGGGACAGGTAAACAATGAGCAGCTCTTC. It specifies CASSSGEWGQVNNEQLF.

The rearrangement links TRBV4-1 to TRBJ2-1, with D maybe TRBD2 (5 bases). Germline loops: CDR1 MGHRA, CDR2 YSYEKL. This CDR3 region has 13 residues. The V gene lost 6 bases and the J gene lost 8 bases, with 14 bases spanning the gap. Here the CDR3 reads CASRSGIQDEQFF. Written as DNA, the CDR3 is TGCGCCAGCAGGAGCGGTATACAAGATGAGCAGTTCTTC.

This clonotype was seen more than once but under ten times. V usage is TRBV6-1 and J usage is TRBJ2-5; D may be TRBD2 (6 bases). This CDR3 comprises 13 residues. V was clipped by 6 bases and J by 5 bases, with 13 bases between them. The V gene's germline CDR1 is MNHNS and CDR2 SASEGT. The CDR3 coding sequence is TGTGCCAGCAGGGGGAGGCGGTTTGAGACCCAGTACTTC. It specifies CASRGRRFETQYF.

This clonotype occurred a few times. V is TRBV28 and J is TRBJ1-4, with 12 bases lining up with TRBD1. The CDR3 has 15 residues. From germline, CDR1 is MDHEN and CDR2 SYDVKM. The junction had 6 bases not matched to a gene; V was cut back by 5 bases and J by 8 bases. This CDR3 reads CASSGGQGAEEKLFF. CDR3 DNA: TGTGCCAGCAGTGGGGGACAGGGGGCTGAGGAAAAACTGTTTTTT.

This clonotype was seen ten or more times. The chain joins TRBV5-1 to TRBJ2-1; 8 bases are shared with TRBD2. This CDR3 has 16 amino acids. Germline V gene sequence: CDR1 SGHRS, CDR2 YFSETQ. Trimming removed 0 bases from V and 1 base from J; junction bases left unmatched: 3. As DNA, the CDR3 is TGCGCCAGCAGCTTGGGACTAGCGTCTTCCTACAATGAGCAGTTCTTC. Its protein product is CASSLGLASSYNEQFF.

This clonotype was observed many times. The V and J genes are TRBV20-1 and TRBJ2-7; 13 nucleotides line up with TRBD2. This CDR3 region has 18 residues. Germline CDR1 is DFQATT and CDR2 is SNEGSKA (reference sequence). J was trimmed by 4 bases and V by 5 bases; bases with no gene match: 17. CDR3 nucleotides: TGCAGTGCTCAAAAAGCCGGGCGACTAGCGGGAGGTTCATACGAGCAGTACTTC. Protein: CSAQKAGRLAGGSYEQYF.

This clonotype was recorded a few times. The chain combines TRBV7-9 with TRBJ2-7, with 9 bases aligning to TRBD2. CDR1 is SEHNR, CDR2 FQNEAQ, per germline (reference sequence). The CDR3 consists of 17 residues. Trimming removed 5 bases from V and 4 bases from J; junction bases left unmatched: 15. The CDR3 sequence is CASSPRGASGNGYEQYF. The CDR3 nucleotides are TGTGCCAGCAGCCCTAGAGGAGCTAGCGGGAATGGGTACGAGCAGTACTTC.